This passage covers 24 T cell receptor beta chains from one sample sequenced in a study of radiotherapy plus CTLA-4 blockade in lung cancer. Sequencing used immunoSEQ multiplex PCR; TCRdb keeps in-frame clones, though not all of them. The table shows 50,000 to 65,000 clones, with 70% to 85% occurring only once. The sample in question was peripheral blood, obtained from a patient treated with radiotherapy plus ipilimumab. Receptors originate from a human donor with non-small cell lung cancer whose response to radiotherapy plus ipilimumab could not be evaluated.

The CDR3, as DNA: TGTGCCAGCAGTACTACTATGAACACTGAAGCTTTCTTT. Its protein is CASSTTMNTEAFF. This chain links TRBV2 with TRBJ1-1; no clear D gene. The germline V and J ends were trimmed by 5 bases and 0 bases, with 7 bases remaining between them. Germline V gene data show CDR1 as SNHLY and CDR2 as FYNNEI. This CDR3 comprises 13 residues.

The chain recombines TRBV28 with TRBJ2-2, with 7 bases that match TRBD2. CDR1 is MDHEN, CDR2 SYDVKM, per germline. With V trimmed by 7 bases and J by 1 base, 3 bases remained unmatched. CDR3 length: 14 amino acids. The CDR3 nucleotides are TGTGCCAGCACCCGGGGGGTGAACACCGGGGAGCTGTTTTTT. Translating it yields CASTRGVNTGELFF.

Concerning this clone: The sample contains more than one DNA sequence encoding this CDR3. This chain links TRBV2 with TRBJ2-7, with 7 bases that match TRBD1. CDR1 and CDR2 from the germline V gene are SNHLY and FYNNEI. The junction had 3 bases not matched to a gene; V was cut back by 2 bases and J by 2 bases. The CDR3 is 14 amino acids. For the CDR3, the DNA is TGTGCCAGCAGTGAACGACAGGGAACCTACGAGCAGTACTTC. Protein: CASSERQGTYEQYF.

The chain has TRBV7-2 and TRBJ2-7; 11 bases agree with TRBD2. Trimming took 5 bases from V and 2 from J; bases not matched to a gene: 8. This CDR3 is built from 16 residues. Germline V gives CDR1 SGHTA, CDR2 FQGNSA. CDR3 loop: CASSPRLAGTPYEQYF. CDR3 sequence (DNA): TGTGCCAGCAGCCCCCGACTAGCGGGAACCCCCTACGAGCAGTACTTC.

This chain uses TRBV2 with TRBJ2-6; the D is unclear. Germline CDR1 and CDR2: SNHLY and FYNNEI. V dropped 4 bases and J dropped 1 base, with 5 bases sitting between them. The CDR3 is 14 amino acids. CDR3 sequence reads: CASSAGSGANVLTF. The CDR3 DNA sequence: TGTGCCAGCAGTGCGGGTTCTGGGGCCAACGTCCTGACTTTC.

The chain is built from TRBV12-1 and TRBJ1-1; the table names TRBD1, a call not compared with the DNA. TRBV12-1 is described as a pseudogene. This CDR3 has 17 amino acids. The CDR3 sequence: CASSLPQGRGMNTEAFF. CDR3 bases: TGTGCCAGCAGCTTACCACAGGGTCGGGGCATGAACACTGAAGCTTTCTTT.

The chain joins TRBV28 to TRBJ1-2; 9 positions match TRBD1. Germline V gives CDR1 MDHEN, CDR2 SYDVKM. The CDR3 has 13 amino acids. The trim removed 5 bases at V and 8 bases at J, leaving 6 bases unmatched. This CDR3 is CASSPGTGIGYTF. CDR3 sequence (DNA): TGTGCCAGCAGTCCCGGGACAGGGATCGGCTACACCTTC.

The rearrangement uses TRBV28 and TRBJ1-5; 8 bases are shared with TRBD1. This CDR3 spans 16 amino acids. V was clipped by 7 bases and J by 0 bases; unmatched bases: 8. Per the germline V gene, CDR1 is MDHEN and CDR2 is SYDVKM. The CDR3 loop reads CASNPGQAFSNQPQHF. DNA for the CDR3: TGTGCCAGCAATCCGGGACAGGCATTTAGCAATCAGCCCCAGCATTTT.

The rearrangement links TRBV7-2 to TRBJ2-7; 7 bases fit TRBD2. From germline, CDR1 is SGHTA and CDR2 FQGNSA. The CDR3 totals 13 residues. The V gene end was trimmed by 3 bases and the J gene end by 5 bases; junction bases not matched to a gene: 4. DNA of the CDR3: TGTGCCAGCAGCTTTACGACTAGCAACGAGCAGTACTTC. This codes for CASSFTTSNEQYF.

The CDR3 bases are TGTGCCAGCAGAGCGGGACTAGCGGGAGGGAACACCGGGGAGCTGTTTTTT. It yields the protein CASRAGLAGGNTGELFF. The chain employs TRBV5-4 and TRBJ2-2; TRBD2 aligns across 15 bases. Germline CDR1 reads SGHNT; CDR2 reads YYREEE (reference sequence). After removal of 5 bases from V and 1 base from J, the junction contained 3 bases not matched to a gene. The CDR3 contains 17 residues. Together with reference TRBV5-4 and TRBJ2-2, the CDR3 gives the full variable domain: ETGVTQSPTHLIKTRGQQVTLRCSSQSGHNTVSWYQQALGQGPQFIFQYYREEENGRGNFPPRFSGLQFPNYSSELNVNALELDDSALYLCASRAGLAGGNTGELFFGEGSRLTVL.

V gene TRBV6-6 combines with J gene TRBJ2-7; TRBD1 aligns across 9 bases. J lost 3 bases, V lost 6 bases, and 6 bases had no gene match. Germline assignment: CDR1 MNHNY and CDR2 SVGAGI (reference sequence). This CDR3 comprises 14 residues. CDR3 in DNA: TGTGCCAGCAGGCTAGACAGGGGGTTCTACGAGCAGTACTTC. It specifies CASRLDRGFYEQYF.

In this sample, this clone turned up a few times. The CDR3: CASSPPNPRSYGYTF. CDR3 sequence (DNA): TGTGCCAGCTCACCACCCAACCCGCGTTCCTATGGCTACACCTTC. V is TRBV18 and J is TRBJ1-2; D unclear. Germline values: CDR1 KGHSH, CDR2 LQKENI. The V end lost 0 bases, the J end lost 4 bases, and 12 bases lay between the germline ends. CDR3 length: 15 amino acids.

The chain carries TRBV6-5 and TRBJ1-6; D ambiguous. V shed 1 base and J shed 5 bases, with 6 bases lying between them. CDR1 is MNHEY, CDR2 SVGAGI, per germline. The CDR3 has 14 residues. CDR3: CASSYFSNNSPLHF. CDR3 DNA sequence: TGTGCCAGCAGTTACTTTTCCAATAATTCACCCCTCCACTTT.

This CDR3 reads CASSPGLEGAEQYF. CDR3 DNA sequence: TGCGCCAGCAGCCCCGGACTAGAAGGGGCCGAGCAGTACTTC. The V gene is TRBV5-1, the J gene TRBJ2-7; 7 positions agree with TRBD2. The germline V gene encodes CDR1 SGHRS and CDR2 YFSETQ. There are 14 residues in the CDR3. Trimming cost V 4 bases and J 6 bases; bases outside gene matches: 10.

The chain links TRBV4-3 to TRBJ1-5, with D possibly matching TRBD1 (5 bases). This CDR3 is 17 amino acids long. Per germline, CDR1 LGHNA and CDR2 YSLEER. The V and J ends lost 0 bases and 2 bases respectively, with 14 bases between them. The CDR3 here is CASSQDKVGGGNQPQHF. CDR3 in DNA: TGCGCCAGCAGCCAAGATAAGGTGGGGGGTGGCAATCAGCCCCAGCATTTT.

CDR3 sequence: CASSALGQEGGYTF. DNA for the CDR3: TGTGCCAGCAGTGCCCTGGGTCAGGAGGGTGGCTACACCTTC. The genes are TRBV6-6 and TRBJ1-2, with D uncertain. V was pared by 5 bases and J by 7 bases, with 17 bases between. There are 14 residues in the CDR3. The germline gives CDR1 MNHNY, CDR2 SVGAGI (reference sequence).

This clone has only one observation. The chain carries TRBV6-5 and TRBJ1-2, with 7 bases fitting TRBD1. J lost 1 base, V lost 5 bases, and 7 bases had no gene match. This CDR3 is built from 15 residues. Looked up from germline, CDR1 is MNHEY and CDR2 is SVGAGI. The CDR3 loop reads CASSRQGGINYGYTF. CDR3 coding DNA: TGTGCCAGCAGTCGCCAGGGGGGTATTAACTATGGCTACACCTTC.

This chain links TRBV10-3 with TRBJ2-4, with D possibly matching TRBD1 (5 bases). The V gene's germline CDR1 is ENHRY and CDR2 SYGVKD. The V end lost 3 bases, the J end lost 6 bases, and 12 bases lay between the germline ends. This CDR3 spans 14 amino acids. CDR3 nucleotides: TGTGCCATCAGTGAAGGACAAGGGGTAAACATTCAGTACTTC. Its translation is CAISEGQGVNIQYF.

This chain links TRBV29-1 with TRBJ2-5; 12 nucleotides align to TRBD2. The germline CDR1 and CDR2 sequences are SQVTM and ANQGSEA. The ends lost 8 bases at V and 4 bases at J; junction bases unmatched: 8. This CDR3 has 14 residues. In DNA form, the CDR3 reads TGCAGCTTGACACTAGCGGGGGGCATAGAGACCCAGTACTTC. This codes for CSLTLAGGIETQYF.

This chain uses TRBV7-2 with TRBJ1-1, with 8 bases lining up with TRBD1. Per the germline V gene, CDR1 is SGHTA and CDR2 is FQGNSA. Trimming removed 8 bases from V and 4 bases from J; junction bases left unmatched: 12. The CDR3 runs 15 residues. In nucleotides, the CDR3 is TGTGCCAGCGCAGCCCAGGGGGCGAGGAGCACTGAAGCTTTCTTT. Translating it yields CASAAQGARSTEAFF.

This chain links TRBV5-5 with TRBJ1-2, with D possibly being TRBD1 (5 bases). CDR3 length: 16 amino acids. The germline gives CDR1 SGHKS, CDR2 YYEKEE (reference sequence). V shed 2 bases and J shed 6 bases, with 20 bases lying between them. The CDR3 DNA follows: TGTGCCAGCAGCTTTTACGGGACCCCGGAGGGCGATGGCTACACCTTC. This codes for CASSFYGTPEGDGYTF. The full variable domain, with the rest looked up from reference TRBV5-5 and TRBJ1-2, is DAGVTQSPTHLIKTRGQQVTLRCSPISGHKSVSWYQQVLGQGPQFIFQYYEKEERGRGNFPDRFSARQFPNYSSELNVNALLLGDSALYLCASSFYGTPEGDGYTFGSGTRLTVV.

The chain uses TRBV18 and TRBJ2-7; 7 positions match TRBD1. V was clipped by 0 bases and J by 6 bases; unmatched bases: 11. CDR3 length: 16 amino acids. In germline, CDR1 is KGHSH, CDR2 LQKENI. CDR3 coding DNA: TGTGCCAGCTCACCACCAAACCAAGGGGGCTATAGCGAGCAGTACTTC. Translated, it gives CASSPPNQGGYSEQYF.

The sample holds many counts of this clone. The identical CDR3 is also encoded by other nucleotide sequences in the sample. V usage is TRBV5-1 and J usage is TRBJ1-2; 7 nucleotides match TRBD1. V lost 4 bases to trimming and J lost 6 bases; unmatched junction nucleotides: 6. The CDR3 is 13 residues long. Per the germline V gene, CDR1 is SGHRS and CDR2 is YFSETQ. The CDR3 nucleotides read TGCGCCAGCAGCGTCCAGGGGGGCGATGGCTACACCTTC. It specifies CASSVQGGDGYTF.

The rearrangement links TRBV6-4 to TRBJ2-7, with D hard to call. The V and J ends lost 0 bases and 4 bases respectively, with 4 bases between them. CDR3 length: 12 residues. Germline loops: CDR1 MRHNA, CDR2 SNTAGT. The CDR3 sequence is CASSDSTYEQYF. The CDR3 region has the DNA TGTGCCAGCAGTGACTCGACTTACGAGCAGTACTTC.